A selection of T cell receptor beta chains follows, all from one sample in a study of regulatory T cells in long-lasting Graves disease. TCRdb independently ran MiXCR on the multiplex PCR reads; one entry per CDR3 protein. The sample has about 200,000 distinct CDR3 sequences; roughly a fifth are singletons. The same data also contributed to another study, on T cells in Graves' hyperthyroidism and ophthalmopathy.

Sequencing used peripheral blood mononuclear cells (PBMCs), obtained at new diagnosis, from a patient treated with antithyroid drugs. The receptors derive from a woman aged 25-40 years with Graves disease. CDR3s include the opening cysteine and the closing phenylalanine or tryptophan. A D gene is named only where the DNA matches it firmly. The size entry is marked missing in some rows and otherwise reads once, few, many or a size class.

j_call clone_size d_call v_call cdr3_aa cdr3_nt
TRBJ2-3 many TRBD2 TRBV28 CASSLELAGGLDTQYF TGTGCCAGCAGTTTAGAGCTAGCGGGAGGATTGGATACGCAGTATTTT
TRBJ2-3 many . TRBV12-3/TRBV12-4 CASRKRTDTQYF TGTGCCAGCAGAAAGAGGACAGATACGCAGTATTTT
TRBJ1-4 . TRBD1 TRBV9 CASSVGDRFPSTNEKLFF TGTGCCAGCAGCGTAGGGGACAGGTTTCCGTCAACTAATGAAAAACTGTTTTTT
TRBJ2-1 many . TRBV14 CASSQDLPPSYNEQFF TGTGCCAGCAGCCAAGATTTACCCCCGTCCTACAATGAGCAGTTCTTC
TRBJ2-2 many TRBD2 TRBV20-1 CSARRGSIGELFF TGCAGTGCTAGGCGGGGGAGTATCGGGGAGCTGTTTTTT
TRBJ2-3 . TRBD2 TRBV2 CASRGTSGRAGTDTQYF TGTGCCAGCAGGGGGACTAGCGGGAGGGCCGGCACAGATACGCAGTATTTT
TRBJ2-7 many . TRBV5-6 CASSLAGQEQYF TGTGCCAGCAGCTTGGCAGGCCAAGAGCAGTACTTC
TRBJ1-1 many . TRBV18 CASSGLETTASEAFF TGTGCCAGCTCGGGGCTAGAGACCACGGCCTCTGAAGCTTTCTTT
TRBJ2-1 few TRBD2 TRBV30 CAWSGGTSGKSSYNEQFF TGTGCCTGGAGCGGGGGGACTAGCGGGAAGAGCTCCTACAATGAGCAGTTCTTC
TRBJ1-6 few . TRBV18 CASSLGRDYNSPLHF TGTGCCAGCTCACTCGGACGGGACTATAATTCACCCCTCCACTTT
TRBJ1-6 many . TRBV7-3 CASREGGNSPLHF TGTGCCAGCAGAGAAGGTGGGAATTCACCCCTCCACTTT
TRBJ2-7 many . TRBV7-9 CASSSPRRRGELADNYEQYF TGTGCCAGCAGCTCCCCCCGTCGCAGGGGGGAACTAGCGGACAACTACGAGCAGTACTTC
TRBJ2-3 many . TRBV5-1 CASSLGGQGDTQYF TGCGCCAGCAGCTTGGGGGGCCAGGGAGATACGCAGTATTTT
TRBJ1-3 many . TRBV4-1 CASSQERARGYSGNTIYF TGCGCCAGCAGCCAAGAACGAGCTCGGGGCTACTCTGGAAACACCATATATTTT
TRBJ2-2 many TRBD2 TRBV27 CASSSRLAGGTTGELFF TGTGCCAGCAGTTCTCGACTAGCGGGAGGGACAACCGGGGAGCTGTTTTTT
TRBJ2-5 many . TRBV19 CASSIVEGETQYF TGTGCCAGTAGTATAGTTGAAGGAGAGACCCAGTACTTC
TRBJ2-3 few . TRBV6-4 CASSAGSLGGGDTQYF TGTGCCAGCAGTGCAGGCTCTCTCGGGGGTGGAGATACGCAGTATTTT
TRBJ1-6 many TRBD1 TRBV5-6 CASSLYQDRDNSPLHF TGTGCCAGCAGCTTGTACCAAGACAGGGATAATTCACCCCTCCACTTT
TRBJ1-1 many . TRBV20-1 CSARKSPNTEAFF TGCAGTGCTAGGAAGAGCCCGAACACTGAAGCTTTCTTT
TRBJ1-2 many . TRBV4-1 CASRVTNLGVNYGYTF TGCGCCAGCAGGGTAACCAATTTAGGGGTGAACTATGGCTACACCTTC
TRBJ2-1 many . TRBV11-2 CASSLDSNEQFF TGTGCCAGCAGCTTAGATTCCAATGAGCAGTTCTTC
TRBJ1-4 many TRBD1 TRBV15 CATSSGQGLGEKLFF TGTGCCACCAGCAGTGGACAGGGACTCGGTGAAAAACTGTTTTTT
TRBJ2-7 many . TRBV9 CASSPGLSSYEQYF TGTGCCAGCAGCCCAGGACTTAGTTCCTACGAGCAGTACTTC
TRBJ1-1 many . TRBV12-3/TRBV12-4 CASNVLPGTEAFF TGTGCCAGCAACGTACTACCCGGGACTGAAGCTTTCTTT
TRBJ1-4 . TRBD1 TRBV5-8 CASSRDRREKLFF TGTGCCAGCAGCCGGGACAGGCGGGAAAAACTGTTTTTT
TRBJ1-2 . . TRBV12-3/TRBV12-4 CASSSNREIYNYGYTF TGTGCCAGCAGCTCTAACAGAGAAATCTATAACTATGGCTACACCTTC
TRBJ2-2 . . TRBV18 CASSAVTNTGELFF TGTGCCAGCTCGGCGGTAACGAACACCGGGGAGCTGTTTTTT
TRBJ2-2 many . TRBV28 CASNVAGSNTGELFF TGTGCCAGCAATGTTGCGGGGTCGAACACCGGGGAGCTGTTTTTT
TRBJ2-7 . . TRBV24-1 CASSFGLPLIPYF TGTGCCAGCAGTTTTGGACTCCCCTTAATTCCGTACTTC
TRBJ2-1 once . TRBV5-1 CASSLGGTSSYNEQFF TGCGCCAGCAGCTTGGGGGGGACTTCCTCCTACAATGAGCAGTTCTTC
TRBJ1-2 many . TRBV3-1 CASSPTANYGYTF TGTGCCAGCAGCCCGACAGCTAACTATGGCTACACCTTC
TRBJ2-7 . TRBD2 TRBV11-2 CASSLDSGGSAYEQYF TGTGCCAGCAGCTTAGATTCCGGCGGGAGCGCCTACGAGCAGTACTTC
TRBJ1-5 . TRBD1 TRBV12-3/TRBV12-4 CASSPTGGLGSNQPQHF TGTGCCAGCAGTCCTACAGGGGGCTTGGGCAGCAATCAGCCCCAGCATTTT
TRBJ2-1 many . TRBV12-3/TRBV12-4 CASSSGRRAYNEQFF TGTGCCAGCAGTTCAGGGCGGAGAGCCTACAATGAGCAGTTCTTC
TRBJ2-1 many TRBD2 TRBV6-1 CASRSGGGEYNEQFF TGTGCCAGCAGAAGCGGGGGGGGCGAGTACAATGAGCAGTTCTTC
TRBJ2-7 . . TRBV11-2 CASSPWDEQYF TGTGCCAGCAGCCCATGGGACGAGCAGTACTTC
TRBJ2-7 many . TRBV5-4 CASKRGGGHEQYF TGTGCCAGCAAGAGAGGGGGAGGGCACGAGCAGTACTTC
TRBJ1-2 many . TRBV6-5 CASSYAENYGYTF TGTGCCAGCAGTTACGCAGAAAACTATGGCTACACCTTC
TRBJ2-7 many TRBD1 TRBV3-1 CASSRPGTGGVYEQYF TGTGCCAGCAGCCGACCCGGGACAGGGGGCGTTTACGAGCAGTACTTC
TRBJ1-1 many . TRBV7-8 CASSLEYNTEAFF TGTGCCAGCAGCTTGGAGTATAACACTGAAGCTTTCTTT
TRBJ1-3 . . TRBV30 CAWPRARNTICF TGTGCCTGGCCTAGGGCACGAAACACCATATGTTTT
TRBJ2-7 many . TRBV20-1 CSARDPVAGSYEQYF TGCAGTGCTAGAGATCCGGTGGCGGGATCCTACGAGCAGTACTTC
TRBJ1-1 . . TRBV7-8 CASSGRGLEAFF TGTGCCAGCAGCGGGCGGGGCCTTGAAGCTTTCTTT
TRBJ2-2 many . TRBV5-1 CASRTTGELFF TGCGCCAGCAGGACCACCGGGGAGCTGTTTTTT
TRBJ2-2 many . TRBV3-1 CASSPTSRGELFF TGTGCCAGCAGCCCCACTTCAAGGGGGGAGCTGTTTTTT
TRBJ1-2 few . TRBV7-9 CASSNLRGYTF TGTGCCAGCAGTAACCTGAGGGGCTACACCTTC
TRBJ1-1 many . TRBV5-5 CASSPTPNTEAFF TGTGCCAGCAGCCCGACTCCGAACACTGAAGCTTTCTTT
TRBJ1-2 many . TRBV7-3 CASSLLPGYTF TGTGCCAGCAGCTTACTGCCAGGCTACACCTTC
TRBJ2-7 many TRBD1 TRBV20-1 CSARLRTGSYEQYF TGCAGTGCTCGCCTCCGGACAGGGAGCTACGAGCAGTACTTC
TRBJ1-4 . TRBD1 TRBV7-3 CASSLTRTGDEKLFF TGTGCCAGCAGCTTAACACGGACAGGGGATGAAAAACTGTTTTTT
TRBJ1-4 many . TRBV30 CAWAGPMGEKLFF TGTGCCTGGGCTGGTCCGATGGGGGAAAAACTGTTTTTT
TRBJ2-3 many . TRBV27 CASSDALSTDTQYF TGTGCCAGCAGTGATGCTCTTAGCACAGATACGCAGTATTTT
TRBJ1-1 many TRBD1 TRBV28 CASSLLQGAEAFF TGTGCCAGCAGTTTACTTCAGGGGGCTGAAGCTTTCTTT
TRBJ1-1 many . TRBV7-8 CASSRTEGRAEAFF TGTGCCAGCAGCCGGACTGAGGGTCGGGCTGAAGCTTTCTTT
TRBJ1-3 . TRBD1 TRBV6-5 CASSYSGTGAGNTIYF TGTGCCAGCAGTTACTCCGGGACAGGGGCCGGAAACACCATATATTTT
TRBJ1-1 many . TRBV24-1 CATSDPNTGNTEAFF TGTGCCACCAGTGACCCGAACACAGGGAACACTGAAGCTTTCTTT
TRBJ1-6 . TRBD1 TRBV4-1 CASSQEAFSWGTANSPLHF TGCGCCAGCAGCCAAGAGGCTTTCTCATGGGGGACAGCTAATTCACCCCTCCACTTT
TRBJ1-1 many . TRBV10-3 CAISDRSGAEAFF TGTGCCATCAGCGACAGGTCCGGGGCTGAAGCTTTCTTT
TRBJ2-2 many . TRBV3-1 CASSPQTVNTGELFF TGTGCCAGCAGCCCACAGACCGTAAACACCGGGGAGCTGTTTTTT